These 8 T cell receptor beta chains originate from one sample sequenced in a study of spatial heterogeneity in lung cancer. General study findings and limits: Within tumors, counts of expanded alpha and beta TCRs tracked tumor mutation counts.

The time point here: sample taken at primary tumor resection. These receptors' targets are unknown. TCRdb reprocessed the 5' RACE reads with MiXCR, giving one entry per CDR3 protein. The data show some 25,000 distinct CDR3 sequences, about 7.6% seen once. The material was lung tumor tissue, obtained at surgery. The receptors originated from a male donor with early-stage non-small cell lung cancer.

This clonotype appeared many times. CDR3: CASSLWTNQPQHF. DNA for the CDR3: TGTGCCAGCAGCTTATGGACAAATCAGCCCCAGCATTTT. This rearrangement joins TRBV7-2 to TRBJ1-5; maybe TRBD1 (5 bases). Germline V lookup: CDR1 SGHTA, CDR2 FQGNSA. Trimming pared 2 bases from V and 4 bases from J, leaving 6 bases between. This CDR3 comprises 13 residues.

This clonotype was seen only a few times. The gene calls are TRBV5-1 and TRBJ2-7; no firm D call. This CDR3 contains 15 residues. V was cut by 4 bases and J by 3 bases, with 17 bases left in between. CDR1 is SGHRS, CDR2 YFSETQ, per germline. This CDR3 reads CASSPGGSRNYEQYF. Written as DNA, the CDR3 is TGCGCCAGCAGCCCAGGCGGAAGCAGGAACTACGAGCAGTACTTC.

In its sample, this clonotype was seen a few times. V gene TRBV4-1 combines with J gene TRBJ1-2; D remains unclear. The CDR3 loop spans 14 amino acids. The germline V gene has CDR1 MGHRA and CDR2 YSYEKL. V dropped 4 bases and J dropped 9 bases, with 18 bases sitting between them. The CDR3 DNA reads TGCGCCAGCAGCCGAGAAGACCCTGCGAGTAGCTACACCTTC. This sequence encodes CASSREDPASSYTF.

This clonotype was detected many times. This sequence joins TRBV5-1 and TRBJ1-3; D is perhaps TRBD1 (5 bases). Per the germline V gene, CDR1 is SGHRS and CDR2 is YFSETQ. CDR3 size: 15 residues. V shed 6 bases and J shed 0 bases, with 13 bases lying between them. The CDR3 region is CASTTGDSSGNTIYF. The CDR3 bases are TGCGCCAGCACTACCGGTGACAGCTCTGGAAACACCATATATTTT.

This clonotype showed up many times. The V call is TRBV5-1, the J call TRBJ2-7, with a tentative D call TRBD1 (5 bases). This CDR3 has 12 amino acids. The V gene's germline CDR1 is SGHRS and CDR2 YFSETQ. V shed 0 bases and J shed 4 bases, with 5 bases lying between them. CDR3 in amino acids: CASSLGQYEQYF. The CDR3 DNA follows: TGCGCCAGCAGCTTGGGACAGTACGAGCAGTACTTC.

This clonotype was picked up a small number of times. The chain links TRBV2 to TRBJ1-1; D is unresolved. V gave up 5 bases and J gave up 8 bases, with 12 bases separating them. The CDR3 loop spans 12 amino acids. CDR1 SNHLY and CDR2 FYNNEI come from the germline V gene. The CDR3 DNA reads TGTGCCAGCAGTCCCCATCTCCCCGAAGCTTTCTTT. It is translated as CASSPHLPEAFF.

This clonotype was seen many times. J is TRBJ2-7 and V is TRBV29-1; 10 bases are shared with TRBD1. Looked up from germline, CDR1 is SQVTM and CDR2 is ANQGSEA. V lost 6 bases and J lost 2; bases outside the gene matches: 4. The CDR3 consists of 13 residues. The CDR3 DNA is TGCAGCGTCAGTGGACAGGGGGCCTACGAGCAGTACTTC. Protein sequence: CSVSGQGAYEQYF.

Many counts were recorded for this clonotype. The gene calls are TRBV2 and TRBJ2-1; D possibly corresponds to TRBD2 (6 bases). In germline, CDR1 is SNHLY, CDR2 FYNNEI. V lost 4 bases and J lost 5, with 15 bases in between. CDR3 length: 15 amino acids. Written as DNA, the CDR3 is TGTGCCAGCAGTGGTGGCATTTGGGGGGACAATGAGCAGTTCTTC. It translates to CASSGGIWGDNEQFF.